The subject of this entry is one TCR beta chain. A single count supports this clone. The antigen it binds to is not known. No base quality information exists; no much larger clone differs at one position. The V end gives up 5 bases and the J end 8 bases, leaving 6 bases in the junction not matched to a gene. Based on the germline V gene, the CDR1 and CDR2 sequences are LGHNT and FRNRAP. The CDR3 measures 14 amino acids from cysteine to phenylalanine. Of the read, only the CDR3 DNA is kept; its 42 bases are in frame from base 1. This sample stems from a study of cytomegalovirus exposure and HLA in healthy donors (TCRdb year 2017). As for the study more broadly: An earlier analysis of several hundred of the donors reported around 280 Gb of sequence data and 100 million to 120 million unique TCR beta sequences obtained from around 170 million T cells. Among 300 to 450 genotyped donors of the cohort, an average of roughly 240,000 unique TCR beta nucleotide sequences were sequenced per donor, roughly 18% of them non-productive. Of the 350 to 450 genotyped donors, over 80% were placed in the genetic ancestry cluster associated with self-reported Caucasian donors. About 300 gigabases of sequencing data and 70 million to 85 million unique TCR sequences were included in an early release covering several hundred HLA-typed donors. In a later analysis, previously published TCR beta repertoires from some 640 donors were re-analyzed and high-resolution HLA genotyping was added so that TCR occurrence patterns could be studied. Along with the roughly 610-subject first cohort, a separate validation cohort of over a hundred different subjects was used. A later genetic analysis took genome-wide SNP genotypes for about 55% of the roughly 700 donors and used that subset as a discovery cohort. To predict cytomegalovirus infection status, the study brought together high-throughput TCR immunosequencing, statistical association of individual TCRs with disease status, and machine learning. Every discovery cohort repertoire had been produced on one sequencing platform. Typing coverage varied by locus: roughly 620-640 donors for A, B, C, DRB1 and DQB1; under 550 for DQA1; some 610 for DPA1; roughly 470 for DPB1. HLA typing covered class I and class II loci at four-digit resolution. Alongside the repertoire data, information on donor age, sex, ethnicity and CMV serostatus was compiled. The study profiled the T cell repertoires of hundreds of subjects by immunosequencing and related them to cytomegalovirus serostatus. The later analysis used no new phenotypic data to find candidate immune exposures, relying instead on TCR beta sequences and their occurrence across donors. A handful of DR-DQ haplotypes were handled as single units for association and clustering because linkage in the cohort was strong. The study was designed to test whether signatures of past pathogen exposure could be identified by cataloging public T cell receptors. In an earlier analysis of 587 of the donors, high-throughput TCR beta sequencing was used to judge whether each TCR beta V gene segment behaved as functional or pseudogenic. The investigation overall reported the following: The classifier was reported to diagnose cytomegalovirus status with high specificity and sensitivity in both the original cohort and the validation cohort. Because counts were too low, about 18 rarely observed V segments, including chromosome 9 orphons, were excluded from the earlier analysis of fewer than 650 of the donors. A later analysis reported that several top co-occurrence clusters appeared linked to parvovirus B19, influenza, CMV and Epstein-Barr virus. An association between a missense DCLRE1C variant and V-gene and J-gene trimming of TCR beta chains was found in a later genetic analysis and replicated in an independent cohort. The authors suggested that the approach could potentially be generalized to other disease states and immunological phenotypes. Because some donors lacked HLA typing at each locus, the association tests relied only on the typed subset. Most TCR sequences were observed very rarely across donors, whereas some public TCRs were present in many individuals. Linkage disequilibrium might explain the correlated functional status among segregating V segments, but an unknown experimental factor could not be ruled out. A later analysis found that most CMV-associated TCR beta chains appeared HLA-restricted, with HLA associations seemingly driven largely by CMV exposure. In an earlier analysis of 587 of the donors, most TCR beta V segments appeared in productive rearrangements about 87% or about 30% of the time, broadly matching IMGT annotations. The study listed over 150 TCR beta chains as associated with cytomegalovirus. A further reported finding was that TCR beta sequences accurately predicted the HLA-A and HLA-B alleles for most subjects in the first cohort. The sequencing pipeline was judged likely to have produced a cluster of highly shared sequence variants as a technical artifact. In this cohort, only TCR beta chains were sequenced, and detectable features were limited by the absence of alpha or paired-chain data. Presence/absence analyses assumed roughly uniform sequencing depth across donors, an assumption that may not hold. Strong co-occurrence of HLA alleles, especially DR and DQ, made assigning TCR associations to individual alleles difficult. The 87-base-pair reads could not distinguish some IMGT-functional V segments, including TRBV6-2 and TRBV6-3, so those segments were excluded. In a later analysis, TCR association rates were found to vary across HLA loci, with the most associated TCRs seen for DRB1 alleles and the fewest for HLA-C alleles. At a false discovery rate of 0.05, a later analysis linked roughly 17,000 TCR beta sequences to specific HLA alleles. Immune exposure information for the cohort was limited to CMV serostatus. Compared with the roughly 720-donor mean, donors in an Asian-associated ancestry cluster had fewer N-insertions in productive TCRs, according to a later genetic analysis. In vitro tests confirmed that three of the cytomegalovirus-associated TCR beta chains recognize cytomegalovirus antigens. Compared with equally common non-associated chains, HLA-associated TCR beta chains in a later analysis were more clonally expanded and had lower generation probabilities.

Libraries were built with the immunoSEQ multiplex PCR assay. For the multiplex PCR, a mixture combining 60 forward primers for TCR Vbeta segments and 13 reverse primers for TCR Jbeta segments was used. A multiplex PCR assay on genomic DNA amplified the CDR3 region of rearranged TCR beta genes. Amplified TCR beta libraries were sequenced as 87-base-pair reads on the Illumina HiSeq System. On the study's bioinformatics: A later analysis tallied 80 million to 95 million unique TCR beta chains across the 600 to 700 repertoires, and approximately 11 million of those chains were shared by two or more donors. Raw reads were error-corrected and collapsed into unique sequences by a nearest-neighbor algorithm in which closely related sequences were merged to remove PCR and sequencing errors. V, D and J gene segments were assigned by aligning CDR3 sequences to IMGT reference sequences. For a sequence to be retained, a match of at least six nucleotides was required to both a V gene segment and a J gene segment. Rearrangements were classified as productive when the CDR3 lacked stop codons and remained in frame with V and J, and all other rearrangements were classified as non-productive. CDR3 was defined by IMGT convention, running from the second conserved V-encoded cysteine to the conserved J-encoded phenylalanine. The earlier analysis of 450 to 750 of the donors excluded any sequence lacking an unambiguous match to a single V gene segment. In an earlier analysis of around 590 of the donors, a V segment was called functional when productive rearrangements were above 56.7%, and segregating when the standard deviation between donors exceeded 5%. A statistical classification framework was built for diagnosing cytomegalovirus status from the catalog of TCR beta chain sequences. In a later analysis, V and J genes were assigned by comparing TCR nucleotide sequences against IMGT/GENE-DB human TR gene sequences. In a later analysis, CDR3 sequences and most-parsimonious VDJ recombination scenarios were assigned using the TCRdist pipeline. A later analysis defined each TCR beta chain by its CDR3 amino acid sequence plus V-gene family, and excluded reads lacking a unique V-gene family. As a way to deal with suspected cross-contamination and a sequencing artifact, a later analysis dropped roughly 620 nucleotide sequences that were highly shared and had low generation probability. In a later analysis, a clonal expansion index was calculated for each public chain from normalized within-repertoire ranks of inferred template counts. A later analysis computed generation probabilities with a VDJ recombination model fitted to out-of-frame rearrangements, and checked the results against IGoR. A later analysis scored TCR-TCR, TCR-HLA and TCR-CMV co-occurrence with hypergeometric tests, applying a repertoire-size bias correction to TCR pairs. False discovery rates were estimated in a later analysis by permuting HLA or CMV assignments 20 times. In a later analysis, co-occurring TCRs were grouped using DBSCAN, and TCRdist sequence similarity was added for clustering within HLA-allele-positive subsets. Repertoires with fewer than 30,000 or more than 120,000 public chains were left out of co-occurrence clustering, as were four to six repertoires with anomalous nucleotide sharing. TCRdb carries this immuneACCESS record with in-frame sequences only. Its versions omit some clonotypes, under half of them owing to an unresolved V gene in the studies checked, with the rest unexplained. That table is the source of V, J and clone size, and D and trimming were worked out from the DNA. A total of more than 200,000 clones appear in this sample, over 60% of them only once. The top ten hold 1.5% to 2% of the sample.

The cohort comprised around 690 healthy bone marrow donors. At the time of sampling, every cohort member was nominally healthy, though immune exposures that went unrecorded were likely present. The donor tested CMV seronegative and was one of the 352 seronegative cohort members. A peripheral blood sample was collected from each donor, and TCR beta sequencing was performed on peripheral blood mononuclear cells. The Qiagen DNeasy Blood Extraction Kit was used to extract genomic DNA from the blood cell samples. The V and J segments used are TRBV12-5 and TRBJ2-1, and TRBD1 matches 10 of the central bases. This clonotype was obtained from a man aged 18 to 30 in good health and CMV-seronegative. The sample was PBMCs. CDR3 region: CASGPGTGVHEQFF. The base sequence is TGTGCTAGTGGTCCTGGGACAGGGGTACATGAGCAGTTCTTC.